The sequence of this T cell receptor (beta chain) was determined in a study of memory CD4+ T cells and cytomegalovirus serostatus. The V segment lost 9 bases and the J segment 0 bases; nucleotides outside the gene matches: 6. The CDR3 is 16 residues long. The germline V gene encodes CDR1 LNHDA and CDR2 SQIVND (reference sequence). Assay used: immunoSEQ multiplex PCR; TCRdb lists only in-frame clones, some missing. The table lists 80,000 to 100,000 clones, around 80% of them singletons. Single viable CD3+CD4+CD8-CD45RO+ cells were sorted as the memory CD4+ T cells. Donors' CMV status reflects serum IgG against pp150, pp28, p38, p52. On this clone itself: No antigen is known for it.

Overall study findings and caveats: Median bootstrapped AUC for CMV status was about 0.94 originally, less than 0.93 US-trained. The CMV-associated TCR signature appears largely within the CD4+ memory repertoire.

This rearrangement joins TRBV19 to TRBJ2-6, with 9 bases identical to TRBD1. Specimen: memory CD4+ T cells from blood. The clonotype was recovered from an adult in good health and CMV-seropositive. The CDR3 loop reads CASQDRGTSGANVLTF. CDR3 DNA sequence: TGTGCCAGCCAGGACAGGGGAACCTCTGGGGCCAACGTCCTGACTTTC.